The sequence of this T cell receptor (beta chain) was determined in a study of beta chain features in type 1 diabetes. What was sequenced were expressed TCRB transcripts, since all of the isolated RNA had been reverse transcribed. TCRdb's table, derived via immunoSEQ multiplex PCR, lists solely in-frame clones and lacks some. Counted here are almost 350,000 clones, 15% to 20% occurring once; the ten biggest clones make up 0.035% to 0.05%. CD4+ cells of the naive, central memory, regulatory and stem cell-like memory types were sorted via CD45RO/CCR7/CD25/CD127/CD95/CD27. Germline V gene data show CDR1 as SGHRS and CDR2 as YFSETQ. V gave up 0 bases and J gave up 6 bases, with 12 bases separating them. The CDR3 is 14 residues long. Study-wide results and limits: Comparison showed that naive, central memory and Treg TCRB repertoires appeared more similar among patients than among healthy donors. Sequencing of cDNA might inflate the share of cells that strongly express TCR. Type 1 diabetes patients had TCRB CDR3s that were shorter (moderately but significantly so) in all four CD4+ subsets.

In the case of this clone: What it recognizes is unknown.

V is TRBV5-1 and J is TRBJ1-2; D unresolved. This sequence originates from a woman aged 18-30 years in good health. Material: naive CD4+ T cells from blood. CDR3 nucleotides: TGCGCCAGCAGCTTGGATGAGGGCCGCGATGGCTACACCTTC. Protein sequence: CASSLDEGRDGYTF. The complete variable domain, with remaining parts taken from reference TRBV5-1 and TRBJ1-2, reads KAGVTQTPRYLIKTRGQQVTLSCSPISGHRSVSWYQQTPGQGLQFLFEYFSETQRNKGNFPGRFSGRQFSNSRSEMNVSTLELGDSALYLCASSLDEGRDGYTFGSGTRLTVV.